The rows below give T cell receptor beta chains drawn from one sample of a study of OX40 agonist ivuxolimab in advanced cancers. Libraries were prepared by immunoSEQ multiplex PCR; TCRdb keeps only in-frame clonotypes and omits some of them. The sample has 65,000 to 80,000 clones; around 87% are singletons. The source material was CD4+ or CD8+ T cells sorted from blood, sampled in a trial of the OX40 agonist ivuxolimab. Receptors were obtained from an adult with an advanced solid tumor such as melanoma, head and neck, liver or kidney cancer. CDR3s include the opening cysteine and the closing phenylalanine or tryptophan. The order of the fields is CDR3 length, D gene, J gene, clone size, V gene, CDR3 protein, CDR3 DNA. D genes are given only for firm matches. The size entry is marked missing in some rows and otherwise reads once, few, many or a size class.

14,TRBD1,TRBJ1-1,.,TRBV7-9,CASSRGGENTEAFF,TGTGCCAGCAGCCGAGGGGGCGAGAACACTGAAGCTTTCTTT
12,.,TRBJ2-2,.,TRBV19,CASSPGAGELFF,TGTGCCAGTAGCCCAGGGGCCGGGGAGCTGTTTTTT
17,.,TRBJ1-1,.,TRBV19,CASILGAVGQPNTEAFF,TGTGCCAGCATACTTGGGGCTGTGGGCCAGCCCAACACTGAAGCTTTCTTT
14,.,TRBJ2-2,.,TRBV7-9,CASSSRGLTGELFF,TGTGCCAGCAGCTCTCGGGGTTTGACCGGGGAGCTGTTTTTT
12,.,TRBJ2-1,.,TRBV10-3,CAISQGIGEQFF,TGTGCCATCTCCCAGGGGATCGGTGAGCAGTTCTTC
16,TRBD2,TRBJ2-7,.,TRBV28,CASSQVAGGGNREQYF,TGTGCCAGCAGTCAAGTAGCGGGAGGTGGGAATCGGGAGCAGTACTTC
15,.,TRBJ1-4,.,TRBV27,CASSTTKGSNEKLFF,TGTGCCAGCAGTACCACGAAGGGGAGTAATGAAAAACTGTTTTTT
13,.,TRBJ2-7,.,TRBV28,CASSLRDGYEQYF,TGTGCCAGCAGTTTAAGGGACGGCTACGAGCAGTACTTC
15,.,TRBJ2-6,.,TRBV27,CASSTYRAGANVLTF,TGTGCCAGCAGTACCTACAGGGCTGGGGCCAACGTCCTGACTTTC
15,TRBD1,TRBJ1-4,once,TRBV7-9,CASSLAATGSEKLFF,TGTGCCAGCAGCTTAGCGGCGACAGGGAGTGAAAAACTGTTTTTT
16,.,TRBJ2-1,.,TRBV5-6,CASSLIGDPSYNEQFF,TGTGCCAGCAGCTTGATCGGGGACCCCTCCTACAATGAGCAGTTCTTC
17,TRBD2,TRBJ2-1,.,TRBV11-3,CASSLTDGTSGGNEQFF,TGTGCCAGCAGCTTAACCGACGGGACTAGCGGGGGCAATGAGCAGTTCTTC
14,.,TRBJ2-7,.,TRBV7-2,CASSPAQDLNEQYF,TGTGCCAGCAGCCCGGCACAGGATCTAAACGAGCAGTACTTC
17,TRBD2,TRBJ2-2,.,TRBV5-4,CASSLGAGLARAGELFF,TGTGCCAGCAGCTTAGGAGCCGGACTAGCTCGCGCCGGGGAGCTGTTTTTT
14,TRBD2,TRBJ2-7,once,TRBV5-5,CASSETSGSYEQYF,TGTGCCAGCAGCGAGACTAGCGGGAGTTACGAGCAGTACTTC
11,.,TRBJ2-5,.,TRBV19,CASRGQETQYF,TGTGCCAGTAGAGGTCAAGAGACCCAGTACTTC
15,.,TRBJ2-3,.,TRBV19,CASSPTGLRGDTQYF,TGTGCCAGTAGTCCGACAGGACTCCGCGGGGATACGCAGTATTTT
13,TRBD1,TRBJ1-3,.,TRBV5-8,CATTTGAGNTIYF,TGTGCCACCACGACAGGGGCTGGAAACACCATATATTTT
17,TRBD1,TRBJ2-7,once,TRBV10-3,CASKPSLSGTGWHEQYF,TGTGCCAGCAAGCCTTCCTTGTCCGGGACAGGGTGGCACGAGCAGTACTTC
14,TRBD2,TRBJ2-1,.,TRBV4-1,CASSPGTSPNEQFF,TGCGCCAGCAGCCCCGGGACTAGTCCCAATGAGCAGTTCTTC
11,.,TRBJ2-7,.,TRBV11-2,CASSSLVGQYF,TGTGCCAGCAGCTCCCTCGTTGGGCAGTACTTC
15,TRBD1,TRBJ2-5,.,TRBV7-9,CASSPSGQGQETQYF,TGTGCCAGCAGCCCTTCCGGACAGGGCCAAGAGACCCAGTACTTC
15,.,TRBJ2-1,.,TRBV4-3,CASSPQSGGYNEQFF,TGCGCCAGCAGCCCCCAAAGCGGCGGATACAATGAGCAGTTCTTC
15,.,TRBJ2-1,.,TRBV5-8,CASSQRGMQVNEQFF,TGTGCCAGCAGCCAACGCGGGATGCAGGTCAATGAGCAGTTCTTC
14,.,TRBJ2-5,.,TRBV10-3,CAISDTLYQETQYF,TGTGCCATCAGTGATACCCTGTACCAAGAGACCCAGTACTTC
18,.,TRBJ1-3,.,TRBV5-1,CASRFNPTVYGDGNTIYF,TGCGCCAGCAGATTCAACCCCACAGTTTACGGGGATGGAAACACCATATATTTT
15,.,TRBJ1-4,.,TRBV27,CASTKIGATNEKLFF,TGTGCCAGCACCAAAATAGGGGCAACTAATGAAAAACTGTTTTTT
13,TRBD2,TRBJ2-7,.,TRBV6-1,CATTLAGDYEQYF,TGTGCCACCACTCTAGCGGGAGACTACGAGCAGTACTTC
15,TRBD1,TRBJ2-5,.,TRBV7-2,CASSLVGQGIETQYF,TGTGCCAGCAGCTTAGTTGGACAGGGGATAGAGACCCAGTACTTC
15,.,TRBJ1-1,.,TRBV19,CASSSRDRLNTEAFF,TGTGCCAGTAGTAGCCGCGACAGACTGAACACTGAAGCTTTCTTT
12,.,TRBJ1-1,few,TRBV29-1,CSGGQLNTEAFF,TGCAGCGGCGGACAGTTGAACACTGAAGCTTTCTTT
14,.,TRBJ1-1,.,TRBV7-2,CASSLGGVNTEAFF,TGTGCCAGCAGCTTAGGAGGGGTGAACACTGAAGCTTTCTTT
13,.,TRBJ1-2,few,TRBV7-9,CASSLARVAGYTF,TGTGCCAGCAGCTTAGCGAGGGTTGCTGGCTACACCTTC
17,TRBD1,TRBJ1-1,.,TRBV12-5,CASGPRGLTGGTDEAFF,TGTGCTAGTGGTCCCCGGGGTTTGACAGGGGGAACGGATGAAGCTTTCTTT
14,.,TRBJ2-3,.,TRBV5-1,CASSLYEGIGTQYF,TGCGCCAGCAGCTTGTATGAGGGAATCGGTACGCAGTATTTT
15,.,TRBJ1-5,.,TRBV4-1,CASSQAAREYQPQHF,TGCGCCAGCAGCCAAGCTGCCAGGGAGTACCAGCCCCAGCATTTT
16,.,TRBJ1-1,few,TRBV5-1,CASSLAFGGANTEAFF,TGCGCCAGCAGCTTGGCCTTCGGGGGGGCGAACACTGAAGCTTTCTTT
13,.,TRBJ2-7,.,TRBV19,CASSQQGSFEQYF,TGTGCCAGTAGTCAACAGGGTTCTTTTGAGCAGTACTTC
16,TRBD2,TRBJ2-1,.,TRBV28,CASVHRGSSSYNEQFF,TGTGCCAGCGTCCATCGCGGGAGTAGCTCCTACAATGAGCAGTTCTTC
13,.,TRBJ1-4,.,TRBV7-9,CASSLQVVEKLFF,TGTGCCAGCAGCTTGCAGGTAGTTGAAAAACTGTTTTTT
16,TRBD2,TRBJ2-7,.,TRBV4-1,CASSQDYGLAGGREYF,TGCGCCAGCAGCCAAGATTATGGACTAGCGGGAGGGCGGGAGTACTTC
17,.,TRBJ1-5,.,TRBV10-3,CAISEYGGYVGNQPQHF,TGTGCCATCAGTGAGTATGGAGGGTATGTGGGCAATCAGCCCCAGCATTTT
17,TRBD2,TRBJ2-2,.,TRBV10-3,CAISAPTSGANTGELFF,TGTGCCATCAGCGCCCCGACTAGCGGTGCGAACACCGGGGAGCTGTTTTTT
14,.,TRBJ2-3,.,TRBV11-2,CASSLGTGTDTQYF,TGTGCCAGCAGCTTAGGAACAGGGACAGATACGCAGTATTTT
11,.,TRBJ2-1,.,TRBV5-6,CASSLDRNQFF,TGTGCCAGCAGCTTGGACAGGAACCAGTTCTTC
19,TRBD2,TRBJ2-5,.,TRBV10-1,CASSESWTSGRALQETQYF,TGCGCCAGCAGTGAGTCGTGGACTAGCGGGAGGGCCCTCCAAGAGACCCAGTACTTC
15,TRBD2,TRBJ2-3,.,TRBV7-3,CASSFLAASTDTQYF,TGTGCCAGCAGCTTTCTAGCGGCAAGCACAGATACGCAGTATTTT
12,.,TRBJ2-1,few,TRBV7-9,CASSLVSLEQFF,TGTGCCAGCAGCTTAGTGTCCCTTGAGCAGTTCTTC
13,.,TRBJ1-2,.,TRBV7-9,CASSSRGDYGYTF,TGTGCCAGCAGCAGCAGGGGTGACTATGGCTACACCTTC
16,TRBD2,TRBJ2-5,.,TRBV28,CASSSPSGRGRETQYF,TGTGCCAGCAGTTCCCCAAGCGGGAGAGGGCGAGAGACCCAGTACTTC
14,.,TRBJ2-7,.,TRBV19,CASSIRGEYYEQYF,TGTGCCAGTAGTATACGGGGAGAGTACTACGAGCAGTACTTC
16,.,TRBJ2-2,.,TRBV9,CASSSRTLGSAGELFF,TGTGCCAGCAGCTCCAGGACCCTAGGCTCCGCGGGGGAGCTGTTTTTT
15,.,TRBJ2-7,.,TRBV10-3,CAISDPGEGFREQYF,TGTGCCATCAGTGATCCAGGGGAAGGGTTTCGGGAGCAGTACTTC
16,TRBD2,TRBJ2-1,.,TRBV4-1,CASSQDKRERSNEQFF,TGCGCCAGCAGCCAAGATAAGCGGGAGCGCTCTAATGAGCAGTTCTTC
15,.,TRBJ1-4,once,TRBV19,CASTLGTSGDEKLFF,TGTGCCAGTACCTTAGGGACCTCAGGGGATGAAAAACTGTTTTTT
14,TRBD2,TRBJ2-1,.,TRBV12-5,CASGLLAGGGEQFF,TGTGCTAGTGGTTTACTAGCGGGAGGGGGTGAGCAGTTCTTC
15,TRBD2,TRBJ2-7,once,TRBV11-2,CASSLSTSGGYEQYF,TGTGCCAGCAGCCTGTCGACTAGCGGAGGCTACGAGCAGTACTTC
17,TRBD1,TRBJ2-3,.,TRBV19,CASSRTGSFSSTDTQYF,TGTGCCAGTAGTAGGACAGGATCTTTTTCTAGCACAGATACGCAGTATTTT
14,.,TRBJ2-7,.,TRBV19,CASSTGTPGREQYF,TGTGCCAGTAGTACGGGGACTCCCGGCCGGGAGCAGTACTTC